This T cell receptor (beta chain) was obtained from a study of low-dose radiotherapy and immunotherapy resistance in tumors. On the study more broadly: Intravenous administration to patients comprised nivolumab at 240 mg every two weeks and ipilimumab at 1 mg/kg every six weeks. Every two weeks, cyclophosphamide 200 mg/m2 was infused one day before radiation plus immunotherapy.

This clonotype has a count of ten or more. The CDR3 covers 13 residues. Germline CDR1 is SQVTM and CDR2 is ANQGSEA. Unmatched junction bases numbered 7, after V lost 2 bases and J lost 6 bases. Sample time point: before trial treatment. Along with nivolumab and ipilimumab, donors received aspirin, low-dose cyclophosphamide and low-dose radiotherapy. Primers targeting TRAV and TRBV primed first-strand cDNA, covering alpha and beta chains. Amplification, which lasted 20 to 25 PCR cycles, used a constant-region primer and V-primer adapter to amplify TCRs. TCRdb redid the calling of the reads with MiXCR, one entry per CDR3 protein. The sample lists 55,000 to 80,000 distinct CDR3 sequences, approximately 26% seen once, with 6.6% in the top ten.

This material consisted of PBMCs, taken before treatment. The V call is TRBV29-1, the J call TRBJ2-7, with 7 positions matching TRBD2. The receptor's source is a male donor with rectosigmoid adenocarcinoma. CDR3 nucleotide sequence: TGCAGCGTTGAACTGTCGGGGGGAGGCGAGCAGTACTTC. Translated, it gives CSVELSGGGEQYF.